These 20 T cell receptor beta chains share one sample of origin, sequenced in a study of shared clonotypes between healthy human individuals. Data came from immunoSEQ multiplex PCR; TCRdb stores just in-frame clones and leaves some out. The sample comprises over 2 million clones, roughly 96% of which are singletons, and 0.13% rests with the top ten. The sequenced sample consisted of naive CD4+ T cells sorted from blood. Subset given: CD45RA+ positively selected. These receptors originate from a man younger than 30 in good health.

V and J are TRBV27 and TRBJ1-1; perhaps TRBD1 as D (6 bases). This CDR3 is built from 15 residues. The germline V gene encodes CDR1 MNHEY and CDR2 SMNVEV (reference sequence). The ends were cut back, 0 bases at V and 4 bases at J, with 12 bases in the middle. The CDR3 here is CASSLSLLGGTEAFF. The CDR3 bases are TGTGCCAGCAGTTTATCTTTGCTAGGGGGCACTGAAGCTTTCTTT.

This clone occurred once. Other DNA sequences in this sample translate to the same CDR3. This sequence joins TRBV7-2 and TRBJ2-5; D might be TRBD2 (6 bases). Germline CDR1 reads SGHTA; CDR2 reads FQGNSA. The V and J ends lost 3 bases and 5 bases respectively, with 10 bases between them. The CDR3 is made up of 13 amino acids. The CDR3 sequence is CASSLGEEETQYF. CDR3 DNA sequence: TGTGCCAGCAGCTTGGGGGAGGAGGAGACCCAGTACTTC.

This clone was recorded only once. The chain uses TRBV30 and TRBJ1-3; D unresolved. This CDR3 region has 11 residues. V dropped 3 bases and J dropped 6 bases, with 6 bases sitting between them. The germline V gene has CDR1 GTSNPN and CDR2 SVGIG (reference sequence). Here the CDR3 reads CAWSRANTIYF. The CDR3 coding sequence is TGTGCCTGGAGCCGGGCAAACACCATATATTTT.

The V call is TRBV2, the J call TRBJ1-2, with D maybe TRBD1 (5 bases). CDR1 and CDR2 from the germline V gene are SNHLY and FYNNEI. The CDR3 is 17 residues long. The germline V and J ends were trimmed by 8 bases and 0 bases, with 22 bases remaining between them. The CDR3 loop reads CASRKAVQGGTNYGYTF. The CDR3 region has the DNA TGTGCCAGCCGCAAGGCGGTGCAGGGAGGGACTAACTATGGCTACACCTTC. Supplemented by reference TRBV2 and TRBJ1-2, the full variable domain reads EPEVTQTPSHQVTQMGQEVILRCVPISNHLYFYWYRQILGQKVEFLVSFYNNEISEKSEIFDDQFSVERPDGSNFTLKIRSTKLEDSAMYFCASRKAVQGGTNYGYTFGSGTRLTVV.

The chain combines TRBV10-3 with TRBJ2-7; D is unresolved. With 3 bases removed from V and 3 bases from J, the gap between germline ends came to 6 bases. This CDR3 spans 12 amino acids. Germline-derived CDR1 and CDR2 are ENHRY and SYGVKD. DNA for the CDR3: TGTGCCATCAGTGAAAATATCTACGAGCAGTACTTC. The encoded protein is CAISENIYEQYF.

The chain has TRBV7-8 and TRBJ1-5; TRBD1 might be the D (6 bases). The V gene lost 3 bases and the J gene lost 7 bases, with 16 bases spanning the gap. This CDR3 is built from 15 residues. From germline, CDR1 is SGHVS and CDR2 FQNEAQ. The CDR3 region has the DNA TGTGCCAGCAGCTTGGAGGGGGGACCGAGCCAGCCCCAGCATTTT. Amino acids: CASSLEGGPSQPQHF.

The chain is built from TRBV28 and TRBJ2-1, with 8 bases that match TRBD2. Germline CDR1 is MDHEN and CDR2 is SYDVKM. The V gene end was trimmed by 10 bases and the J gene end by 6 bases; junction bases not matched to a gene: 8. The CDR3 runs to 13 residues. The CDR3 protein is CATQAGVPNEQFF. The CDR3, as DNA: TGTGCCACCCAAGCGGGAGTTCCCAATGAGCAGTTCTTC.

The chain links TRBV18 to TRBJ1-4; possibly TRBD1 for D (6 bases). CDR3 length equals 14 residues. Germline assignment: CDR1 KGHSH and CDR2 LQKENI. With 6 bases removed from V and 7 bases from J, the gap between germline ends came to 15 bases. The chain's CDR3 is CASSSQGSSEKLFF. CDR3 nucleotide sequence: TGTGCCAGCTCTTCACAGGGATCAAGTGAAAAACTGTTTTTT.

The rearrangement links TRBV5-1 to TRBJ2-1; 12 bases map to TRBD1. The CDR3 spans 16 residues. The germline CDR1 and CDR2 sequences are SGHRS and YFSETQ. V lost 0 bases to trimming and J lost 8 bases; unmatched junction nucleotides: 6. CDR3 coding DNA: TGCGCCAGCAGCTTGGAAGGGACAGGGGGCCGGGATGAGCAGTTCTTC. It encodes CASSLEGTGGRDEQFF.

A few counts support this clone. A read error may produce the germline difference seen at one junction end. This chain connects TRBV7-7 to TRBJ2-7, with D hard to call. Germline lookup yields CDR1 SSHAT and CDR2 FNYEAQ (reference sequence). This CDR3 contains 10 residues. The CDR3 here is CASRSGEQYF. The CDR3 DNA is TGTGCTAGCAGGTCGGGTGAGCAGTACTTC.

On this clone itself: The sample holds other DNA sequences that translate to the same CDR3. The chain joins TRBV9 to TRBJ2-3; D is ambiguous. The CDR3 has 12 amino acids. V dropped 4 bases and J dropped 6 bases, with 9 bases sitting between them. CDR1 SGDLS and CDR2 YYNGEE come from the germline V gene. In DNA form, the CDR3 reads TGTGCCAGCAGCCCCCTCCGGGATACGCAGTATTTT. Translated, it gives CASSPLRDTQYF.

The rearrangement uses TRBV5-4 and TRBJ2-3, with 7 positions matching TRBD1. The germline CDR1 and CDR2 sequences are SGHNT and YYREEE (reference sequence). This CDR3 spans 15 amino acids. Unmatched junction bases numbered 4, after V lost 0 bases and J lost 3 bases. Here the CDR3 DNA reads TGTGCCAGCAGCTTGGCGAGACAGGGTACAGATACGCAGTATTTT. Translated: CASSLARQGTDTQYF.

The rearrangement links TRBV30 to TRBJ2-1; TRBD2 matches 7 bases. The V and J ends lost 3 bases and 0 bases, in that order; junction bases with no gene match: 8. The CDR3 covers 16 residues. The germline gives CDR1 GTSNPN, CDR2 SVGIG (reference sequence). In nucleotides, the CDR3 is TGTGCCTGGAGCCGTAGTAGGACTAGCTCCTACAATGAGCAGTTCTTC. Amino acid sequence: CAWSRSRTSSYNEQFF.

CDR3 DNA sequence: TGTGCCAGCAGCTTGGTACGGGAGTTGCCCCAGTACTTC. The encoded protein is CASSLVRELPQYF. This sequence joins TRBV5-6 and TRBJ2-5, with a tentative D call TRBD2 (6 bases). Germline CDR1 and CDR2: SGHDT and YYEEEE. This CDR3 comprises 13 residues. V shed 0 bases and J shed 9 bases, with 12 bases lying between them.

Notes on this clone: The sample contains more than one DNA sequence encoding this CDR3. This rearrangement joins TRBV20-1 to TRBJ2-7; D perhaps matches TRBD2 (6 bases). V lost 5 bases and J 3 bases, leaving 8 bases between the germline ends. CDR1 is DFQATT and CDR2 is SNEGSKA in the germline V gene (reference sequence). This CDR3 region has 11 residues. This CDR3 is CSALADYEQYF. CDR3 DNA: TGCAGTGCTTTAGCGGACTACGAGCAGTACTTC.

The chain links TRBV6-5 to TRBJ2-1; TRBD2 might be the D (5 bases). The CDR3 is 13 residues long. Trimming left V 0 bases short and J 9 bases short, with 9 bases between. Germline values: CDR1 MNHEY, CDR2 SVGAGI. CDR3: CASSYSKAGEQFF. The CDR3 DNA is TGTGCCAGCAGTTACTCGAAGGCGGGTGAGCAGTTCTTC.

This chain joins TRBV28 and TRBJ2-6; D is ambiguous. The germline V gene has CDR1 MDHEN and CDR2 SYDVKM. Trimming took 7 bases from V and 4 from J, leaving 17 bases between them. CDR3 length: 16 amino acids. CDR3 nucleotide sequence: TGTGCCAGCATCAGGCCTCCCGGTTGGGGGGCCAACGTCCTGACTTTC. Translating gives CASIRPPGWGANVLTF.

The rearrangement joins TRBV7-8 to TRBJ2-5; 8 bases line up with TRBD2. The CDR3 loop spans 13 amino acids. Germline-derived CDR1 and CDR2 are SGHVS and FQNEAQ. J gave up 3 bases and V 4 bases, and 1 base lay outside the gene matches. Here the CDR3 DNA reads TGTGCCAGCAGCTGGACTAGCAAAGAGACCCAGTACTTC. It translates to CASSWTSKETQYF. The whole variable domain, filled in from reference TRBV7-8 and TRBJ2-5, reads GAGVSQSPRYKVAKRGQDVALRCDPISGHVSLFWYQQALGQGPEFLTYFQNEAQLDKSGLPSDRFFAERPEGSVSTLKIQRTQQEDSAVYLCASSWTSKETQYFGPGTRLLVL.

The V and J genes are TRBV7-2 and TRBJ2-3; D gene uncertain. V shed 0 bases and J shed 2 bases, with 9 bases lying between them. The germline V gene encodes CDR1 SGHTA and CDR2 FQGNSA. CDR3 length: 15 amino acids. CDR3 residues: CASSLALGHTDTQYF. CDR3 nucleotides: TGTGCCAGCAGCTTAGCGCTAGGGCACACAGATACGCAGTATTTT.

This clone was detected only once. The V call is TRBV21-1, the J call TRBJ2-7; the table's D call TRBD2 went unverified against the DNA. TRBV21-1 is deemed a pseudogene. The CDR3 has 17 residues. The CDR3 nucleotides are TGTGCCAGCACCAATGTCCGGCCGGGTCCCGGGTGCTACGAGCAGTACTTC. It codes for CASTNVRPGPGCYEQYF.